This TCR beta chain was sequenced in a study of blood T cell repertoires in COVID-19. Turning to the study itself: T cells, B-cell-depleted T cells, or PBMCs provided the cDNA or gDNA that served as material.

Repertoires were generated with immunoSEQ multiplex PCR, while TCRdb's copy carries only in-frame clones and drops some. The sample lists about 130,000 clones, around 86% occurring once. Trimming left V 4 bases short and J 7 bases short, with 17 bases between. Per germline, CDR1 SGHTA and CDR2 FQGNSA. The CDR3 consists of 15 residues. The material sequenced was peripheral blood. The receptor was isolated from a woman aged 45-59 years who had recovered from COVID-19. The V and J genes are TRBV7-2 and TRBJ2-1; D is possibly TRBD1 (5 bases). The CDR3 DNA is TGTGCCAGCAGCTCTTTGGGGCCCCCGGTGAATGAGCAGTTCTTC. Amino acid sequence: CASSSLGPPVNEQFF.